This passage covers 22 T cell receptor beta chains from one sample sequenced in a study of blood T cell repertoires in COVID-19. The table came from immunoSEQ multiplex PCR; TCRdb's copy has only in-frame clones and leaves some out. Among under 200,000 clones listed, less than 90% were seen once. Sequencing was done on a sample of peripheral blood. The receptor set was obtained from a man in his 60s with acute or convalescent COVID-19.

V usage is TRBV10-1 and J usage is TRBJ2-5; 10 bases are shared with TRBD1. CDR3 length equals 14 residues. Germline CDR1 WNHNN, CDR2 SYGVQD (reference sequence). Trimming took 5 bases from V and 5 from J; bases not matched to a gene: 5. CDR3 protein: CASSPTGGEETQYF. In DNA, the CDR3 is TGCGCCAGCAGTCCGACAGGGGGCGAGGAGACCCAGTACTTC.

V is TRBV7-8 and J is TRBJ1-5; D may be TRBD1 (5 bases). V gave up 4 bases and J gave up 1 base, with 14 bases separating them. There are 16 residues in the CDR3. CDR1 is SGHVS, CDR2 FQNEAQ, per germline. CDR3: CASSYLGRGSNQPQHF. DNA of the CDR3: TGTGCCAGCAGCTACTTGGGTCGGGGGAGCAATCAGCCCCAGCATTTT.

This clone came up once. J is TRBJ1-2 and V is TRBV6-5, with 8 bases fitting TRBD1. The J segment lost 4 bases and the V segment lost 7 bases, leaving 11 bases of the junction unmatched. Per the germline V gene, CDR1 is MNHEY and CDR2 is SVGAGI. This CDR3 region has 15 residues. The CDR3 loop is CASTHGQGLPYGYTF. CDR3 sequence (DNA): TGTGCCAGCACCCACGGACAGGGTTTACCCTATGGCTACACCTTC.

The chain links TRBV3-1 (or the pseudogene TRBV3-2) to TRBJ2-6; D perhaps matches TRBD1 (6 bases). Trimming shortened V by 5 bases and J by 0 bases, and 17 bases separated the two germline ends. Germline V CDR1 and CDR2: LGHDT, YNNKEL (reference sequence). This CDR3 has 18 amino acids. The CDR3 is CASSTRQASPSGANVLTF. CDR3 nucleotide sequence: TGTGCCAGCAGCACACGACAGGCGTCCCCCTCTGGGGCCAACGTCCTGACTTTC.

J is TRBJ1-2 and V is TRBV7-3; D might be TRBD1 (6 bases). Trimming left V 1 base short and J 6 bases short, with 9 bases between. CDR1 is SGHTA and CDR2 is FQGTGA in the germline V gene. The CDR3 has 13 residues. The CDR3 reads CASSLSRGDGYTF. In nucleotides, the CDR3 is TGTGCCAGCAGCTTAAGCAGGGGAGATGGCTACACCTTC.

J is TRBJ2-1 and V is TRBV29-1; 7 bases align to TRBD2. Germline values: CDR1 SQVTM, CDR2 ANQGSEA. With V trimmed by 8 bases and J by 8 bases, 12 bases remained unmatched. CDR3 size: 13 residues. CDR3 protein: CSILGGSGDEQFF. For the CDR3, the DNA is TGCAGCATTTTGGGCGGGAGCGGGGATGAGCAGTTCTTC.

The chain employs TRBV7-9 and TRBJ2-1; the match to TRBD1 covers 7 bases. The V segment lost 4 bases and the J segment 4 bases; nucleotides outside the gene matches: 7. Germline values: CDR1 SEHNR, CDR2 FQNEAQ (reference sequence). This CDR3 is built from 15 residues. CDR3 coding DNA: TGTGCCAGCAGCTACCGGGACAGAGGGTACAATGAGCAGTTCTTC. Amino acid sequence: CASSYRDRGYNEQFF.

V usage is TRBV24-1 and J usage is TRBJ2-1, with 11 bases fitting TRBD2. This CDR3 comprises 15 residues. V gave up 3 bases and J gave up 7 bases; unmatched junction bases: 4. In germline, CDR1 is KGHDR, CDR2 SFDVKD. This CDR3 reads CATSDPSGRINEQFF. The DNA of the CDR3 is TGTGCCACCAGTGATCCTAGCGGGAGGATTAATGAGCAGTTCTTC.

The V and J genes are TRBV11-1 and TRBJ2-5; the D gene is possibly TRBD2 (6 bases). CDR1 and CDR2 (germline): SGHAT, FQDESV (reference sequence). Trimming removed 5 bases at V and 1 base at J, with 17 bases between. There are 16 residues in the CDR3. DNA of the CDR3: TGTGCCAGCAGCCCAAAGGAACGGCGGGGCCAAGAGACCCAGTACTTC. The encoded protein is CASSPKERRGQETQYF.

V gene TRBV25-1 combines with J gene TRBJ2-1; 9 bases are a match to TRBD2. Trimming removed 2 bases from V and 5 bases from J; junction bases left unmatched: 10. Germline assignment: CDR1 MGHDK and CDR2 SYGVNS. This CDR3 contains 17 residues. The DNA for the CDR3 is TGTGCCAGCAGTGAAGGTGTAAGCGGGAGGCTCAACAATGAGCAGTTCTTC. It is translated as CASSEGVSGRLNNEQFF. Full variable domain (outside the CDR3, taken from reference TRBV25-1 and TRBJ2-1): EADIYQTPRYLVIGTGKKITLECSQTMGHDKMYWYQQDPGMELHLIHYSYGVNSTEKGDLSSESTVSRIRTEHFPLTLESARPSHTSQYLCASSEGVSGRLNNEQFFGPGTRLTVL.

The CDR3 nucleotides are TGCGCCAGCAACGGCAGCCCCCGGGGAACTGAAGCTTTCTTT. It is translated as CASNGSPRGTEAFF. The chain carries TRBV5-1 and TRBJ1-1; D uncertain. CDR1 is SGHRS, CDR2 YFSETQ, per germline. The CDR3 is 14 amino acids. V was cut by 6 bases and J by 5 bases, with 17 bases left in between.

The chain links TRBV11-2 to TRBJ2-6; 9 nucleotides align to TRBD1. This CDR3 comprises 18 residues. Trimming cost V 3 bases and J 1 base; bases outside gene matches: 7. Germline V gene sequence: CDR1 SGHAT, CDR2 FQNNGV. CDR3 residues: CASSLGTGSVSGANVLTF. The CDR3 DNA is TGTGCCAGCAGCTTGGGGACAGGGAGTGTATCTGGGGCCAACGTCCTGACTTTC.

The rearrangement joins TRBV19 to TRBJ1-2, with 9 bases aligning to TRBD1. The CDR3 length is 16 residues. With 5 bases clipped from V and 0 bases from J, the junction kept 7 bases outside the gene matches. The germline V gene encodes CDR1 LNHDA and CDR2 SQIVND (reference sequence). The CDR3 sequence is CASSPEGQGSNYGYTF. DNA of the CDR3: TGTGCCAGTAGTCCGGAGGGACAGGGCTCTAACTATGGCTACACCTTC.

The chain combines TRBV19 with TRBJ1-1; D remains ambiguous. V was clipped by 7 bases and J by 1 base, with 10 bases between them. The CDR3 has 13 residues. Germline lookup yields CDR1 LNHDA and CDR2 SQIVND (reference sequence). The CDR3 is CASNRGPNTEAFF. CDR3 bases: TGTGCCAGTAATAGAGGGCCGAACACTGAAGCTTTCTTT.

This chain links TRBV11-3 with TRBJ1-1; D may be TRBD1 (6 bases). Germline CDR1 and CDR2: SGHNT and YENEEA. V dropped 4 bases and J dropped 5 bases, with 17 bases sitting between them. The CDR3 has 15 residues. CDR3 protein: CASSSPDRRRTEAFF. CDR3 in DNA: TGTGCCAGCAGCTCCCCCGACAGGAGGAGGACTGAAGCTTTCTTT.

The genes are TRBV9 and TRBJ1-1, with a weak D call TRBD1 (6 bases). There are 18 residues in the CDR3. The V and J ends lost 0 bases and 0 bases respectively, with 18 bases between them. Germline CDR1 is SGDLS and CDR2 is YYNGEE. CDR3 nucleotide sequence: TGTGCCAGCAGCGTAGGGGTGGCGGGGGGGCGCATGAACACTGAAGCTTTCTTT. Protein sequence: CASSVGVAGGRMNTEAFF. Drawing the rest from reference TRBV9 and TRBJ1-1, the complete variable domain is DSGVTQTPKHLITATGQRVTLRCSPRSGDLSVYWYQQSLDQGLQFLIQYYNGEERAKGNILERFSAQQFPDLHSELNLSSLELGDSALYFCASSVGVAGGRMNTEAFFGQGTRLTVV.

The chain employs TRBV7-9 and TRBJ1-4, with a tentative D call TRBD1 (5 bases). This CDR3 has 12 residues. Trimming took off 1 base at V and 9 bases at J, with 6 bases between the two ends. Germline V gene lookup returns CDR1 SEHNR and CDR2 FQNEAQ (reference sequence). The CDR3 region has the DNA TGTGCCAGCAGCTTAGACAGGCAAAAACTGTTTTTT. Protein product: CASSLDRQKLFF.

This clone was observed a handful of times. The CDR3 DNA follows: TGTGCCAGCTCCGAATACAGAAGCTCCTACGAGCAGTACTTC. Residues: CASSEYRSSYEQYF. The chain employs TRBV18 and TRBJ2-7; D unclear. V lost 6 bases and J lost 0, with 12 bases in between. CDR3 size: 14 residues. Germline lookup yields CDR1 KGHSH and CDR2 LQKENI.

In this sample, this clone turned up a few times. The CDR3 here is CSVNGGIGYTF. In nucleotides, the CDR3 is TGCAGCGTTAACGGGGGGATTGGCTACACCTTC. The chain couples TRBV29-1 to TRBJ1-2, with D possibly matching TRBD1 (5 bases). The CDR3 is 11 residues long. Germline values: CDR1 SQVTM, CDR2 ANQGSEA. V shed 5 bases and J shed 7 bases, with 11 bases lying between them. Filled out from reference TRBV29-1 and TRBJ1-2, the complete variable domain reads SAVISQKPSRDICQRGTSLTIQCQVDSQVTMMFWYRQQPGQSLTLIATANQGSEATYESGFVIDKFPISRPNLTFSTLTVSNMSPEDSSIYLCSVNGGIGYTFGSGTRLTVV.

This clone appeared a single time. The rearrangement links TRBV6-6 to TRBJ1-5; tentative D call: TRBD1 (6 bases). This CDR3 region has 14 residues. Trimming took off 7 bases at V and 5 bases at J, with 15 bases between the two ends. From germline, CDR1 is MNHNY and CDR2 SVGAGI (reference sequence). CDR3 in DNA: TGTGCCAGCACCCGAGCGGGGGCCCATCAGCCCCAGCATTTT. Translating gives CASTRAGAHQPQHF.

This rearrangement joins TRBV15 to TRBJ1-4, with D hard to call. V was pared by 1 base and J by 0 bases, with 15 bases between. The CDR3 loop spans 18 amino acids. Germline CDR1 reads LNHNV; CDR2 reads YYDKDF (reference sequence). CDR3 loop: CATSRATAGRSTNEKLFF. In nucleotides, the CDR3 is TGTGCCACCAGCAGAGCGACCGCCGGGAGATCAACTAATGAAAAACTGTTTTTT.

The rearrangement joins TRBV4-1 to TRBJ2-3; D gene ambiguous. Trimming left V 3 bases short and J 4 bases short, with 8 bases between. From germline, CDR1 is MGHRA and CDR2 YSYEKL. This CDR3 is built from 13 residues. The CDR3 region has the DNA TGCGCCAGCAGCCATTTCAGTGCAGATACGCAGTATTTT. This gives the protein CASSHFSADTQYF.